This T cell receptor (beta chain) was obtained from a study of OX40 agonist ivuxolimab in advanced cancers. Study at large: Cohort: roughly 79% men, mean age around 60, aged roughly 23 to 79.

Assay used: immunoSEQ multiplex PCR; TCRdb lists only in-frame clones, some missing. The data contain 50,000 or so clones, approximately 79% of them singletons. Comment on this clone: Its matching antigen is unknown.

Study findings and constraints: Clonal expansion by week 6 occurred in CD4+ and CD8+ blood T cells (at 0.1 to 3.0 mg/kg). On average, CD8+ T cells showed a greater number of expanded clones than CD4+.

Peripheral blood came from all dose cohorts at three timepoints. Per the germline V gene, CDR1 is SGHTS and CDR2 is YDEGEE. V was pared by 4 bases and J by 8 bases, with 10 bases of the junction left unmatched. This CDR3 contains 15 residues. The source material was CD4+ or CD8+ T cells sorted from blood, sampled in a trial of the OX40 agonist ivuxolimab. This clonotype originated in an adult with an advanced solid tumor such as melanoma, head and neck, liver or kidney cancer. This rearrangement joins TRBV5-8 to TRBJ2-1; 9 nucleotides match TRBD1. The CDR3 bases are TGTGCCAGCAGCCCCCACAGGGGGCTAGAGGATGAGCAGTTCTTC. It codes for CASSPHRGLEDEQFF.